A single sample is the source of the 25 T cell receptor beta chains below, sequenced in a study of CD8 T cells in ankylosing spondylitis. Points from the study as a whole: Typical of ankylosing spondylitis blood, it appeared, was a TCR beta motif of eight highly homologous variants.

These TCRs are of unknown antigen specificity. In TCRdb, the 5' RACE reads were re-called with MiXCR into one record per CDR3 protein. The data contain some 400,000 distinct CDR3 sequences, about a fifth of them seen just once; the ten biggest clones take up around 17%. The sample consisted of blood, either unsorted or a sorted T cell fraction (not recorded which). These receptors were taken from a male donor with ankylosing spondylitis.

The V call is TRBV20-1, the J call TRBJ2-1; no clear D. Germline loops: CDR1 DFQATT, CDR2 SNEGSKA (reference sequence). This CDR3 has 13 amino acids. The V end was cut by 1 base, the J end by 9 bases, with 13 bases between. CDR3 amino acids: CSARGPAWTEQFF. CDR3 nucleotide sequence: TGCAGTGCTAGAGGCCCCGCCTGGACTGAGCAGTTCTTC.

This clonotype was seen a handful of times. V is TRBV28 and J is TRBJ1-5; D perhaps matches TRBD1 (5 bases). With 2 bases removed from V and 0 bases from J, the gap between germline ends came to 11 bases. The CDR3 extends over 16 amino acids. Germline CDR1 MDHEN, CDR2 SYDVKM. The CDR3: CASSLTGDYSNQPQHF. The CDR3 DNA sequence: TGTGCCAGCAGTTTAACAGGAGACTATAGCAATCAGCCCCAGCATTTT.

This clonotype has only one observation. The chain uses TRBV4-2 and TRBJ1-1; the match to TRBD1 covers 11 bases. Germline loops: CDR1 LGHNA, CDR2 YNFKEQ. CDR3 length: 17 residues. J was trimmed by 1 base and V by 1 base; bases with no gene match: 5. CDR3 protein: CASSQGGTGGRNTEAFF. The CDR3 region has the DNA TGTGCCAGCAGCCAAGGTGGGACAGGGGGGCGGAACACTGAAGCTTTCTTT.

The chain uses TRBV9 and TRBJ2-1, with 9 positions matching TRBD2. Losses at the gene ends were 4 bases for V and 4 bases for J; bases not matched to a gene: 6. CDR3 length: 15 residues. Germline V gene lookup returns CDR1 SGDLS and CDR2 YYNGEE. Written as DNA, the CDR3 is TGTGCCAGCAGCCTAGAGAGCGGGGGGTACAATGAGCAGTTCTTC. Protein product: CASSLESGGYNEQFF.

This clonotype has just a few counts. At one end, the junction sequence differs from germline, possibly due to a read error. This chain connects TRBV10-3 to TRBJ1-2; D is unresolved. CDR1 is ENHRY and CDR2 is SYGVKD in the germline V gene. CDR3 length: 14 amino acids. Here the CDR3 reads CATRELQSNYGYSF. In DNA form, the CDR3 reads TGTGCCACCCGCGAGCTGCAGTCTAACTATGGCTACTCCTTC.

This chain links TRBV6-2 or TRBV6-3 with TRBJ2-7, with 13 bases fitting TRBD2. Germline CDR1 is MNHEY and CDR2 is SVGEGT. V lost 10 bases to trimming and J lost 2 bases; unmatched junction nucleotides: 5. The CDR3 loop spans 14 amino acids. DNA for the CDR3: TGTGCCACCAGACTAGCGGGAGGCCCCTACGAGCAGTACTTC. Protein product: CATRLAGGPYEQYF.

The chain combines TRBV19 with TRBJ2-1, with 10 bases identical to TRBD2. Trimming cost V 7 bases and J 9 bases; bases outside gene matches: 12. Germline CDR1 LNHDA, CDR2 SQIVND (reference sequence). The CDR3 length is 15 residues. Here the CDR3 DNA reads TGTGCCAGTACCCGGACTAGCGGTCCCGGGGGTGAGCAGTTCTTC. This translates into CASTRTSGPGGEQFF.

There are a few counts of this clonotype. CDR3: CASKRGSAGELFF. CDR3 nucleotide sequence: TGTGCCAGTAAGCGGGGCAGCGCCGGGGAGCTGTTTTTT. The chain combines TRBV9 with TRBJ2-2, with 7 nucleotides matching TRBD2. J lost 6 bases, V lost 8 bases, and 7 bases had no gene match. The CDR3 consists of 13 residues. Germline assignment: CDR1 SGDLS and CDR2 YYNGEE.

The V and J genes are TRBV20-1 and TRBJ1-3; 9 positions match TRBD1. V was pared by 0 bases and J by 7 bases, with 4 bases of the junction left unmatched. The CDR3 loop spans 14 amino acids. Germline CDR1 DFQATT, CDR2 SNEGSKA (reference sequence). As DNA, the CDR3 is TGCAGTGCTAGAGAAGGACAGGGGATGAACACCATATATTTT. Encoded protein: CSAREGQGMNTIYF.

This clonotype was recorded a few times. The chain links TRBV6-5 to TRBJ1-1; the D is unclear. Germline assignment: CDR1 MNHEY and CDR2 SVGAGI. This CDR3 region has 15 residues. V shed 2 bases and J shed 1 base, with 11 bases lying between them. The chain's CDR3 is CASSYVETKNTEAFF. The CDR3 DNA reads TGTGCCAGCAGTTACGTTGAGACAAAGAACACTGAAGCTTTCTTT.

This clonotype was seen repeatedly, ten times or more. The chain recombines TRBV12-3 or TRBV12-4 with TRBJ2-2; D is undetermined. Trimming pared 1 base from V and 1 base from J, leaving 7 bases between. The CDR3 has 15 amino acids. CDR3 sequence: CASSLGRVNTGELFF. CDR3 nucleotides: TGTGCCAGCAGTTTAGGCCGCGTGAACACCGGGGAGCTGTTTTTT.

In its sample, this clonotype was seen many times. Written as DNA, the CDR3 is TGTGCCAGCAGTCGGAGTCGGAACCCTAACACTGAAGCTTTCTTT. Translation: CASSRSRNPNTEAFF. The chain joins TRBV2 to TRBJ1-1; D gene uncertain. V gave up 5 bases and J gave up 2 bases, with 15 bases separating them. The CDR3 sequence is 15 residues long. Looked up from germline, CDR1 is SNHLY and CDR2 is FYNNEI.

This rearrangement joins TRBV15 to TRBJ2-1; a possible D gene is TRBD2 (5 bases). Germline lookup yields CDR1 LNHNV and CDR2 YYDKDF (reference sequence). Trimming took 2 bases from V and 6 from J, leaving 8 bases between them. This CDR3 comprises 13 residues. The CDR3 sequence is CATSRMGSNEQFF. CDR3 DNA: TGTGCCACCAGCAGAATGGGGAGCAATGAGCAGTTCTTC. Full variable domain (missing parts from reference TRBV15 and TRBJ2-1): DAMVIQNPRYQVTQFGKPVTLSCSQTLNHNVMYWYQQKSSQAPKLLFHYYDKDFNNEADTPDNFQSRRPNTSFCFLDIRSPGLGDTAMYLCATSRMGSNEQFFGPGTRLTVL.

This clonotype has just a few counts. The rearrangement uses TRBV2 and TRBJ1-6, with D perhaps matching TRBD1 (6 bases). Germline V gene sequence: CDR1 SNHLY, CDR2 FYNNEI. The CDR3 length is 16 residues. V was pared by 4 bases and J by 7 bases, with 17 bases between. CDR3 sequence: CASSAYYTGNNSPLHF. The CDR3, as DNA: TGTGCCAGCAGTGCCTACTACACAGGGAACAATTCACCCCTCCACTTT.

This chain connects TRBV20-1 to TRBJ2-2; 7 positions match TRBD1. Unmatched junction bases numbered 6, after V lost 1 base and J lost 1 base. CDR1 is DFQATT and CDR2 is SNEGSKA in the germline V gene (reference sequence). CDR3 length equals 16 residues. The CDR3 sequence: CSARAPGGLNTGELFF. CDR3 in DNA: TGCAGTGCTAGAGCCCCAGGGGGATTGAACACCGGGGAGCTGTTTTTT.

V is TRBV20-1 and J is TRBJ2-3, with a possible D match to TRBD2 (6 bases). Germline V CDR1 and CDR2: DFQATT, SNEGSKA (reference sequence). The length of the CDR3 is 14 residues. The germline V and J ends were trimmed by 6 bases and 0 bases, with 13 bases remaining between them. The chain's CDR3 is CSAPGGMSTDTQYF. CDR3 sequence (DNA): TGCAGTGCCCCTGGAGGGATGAGCACAGATACGCAGTATTTT.

In DNA, the CDR3 is TGTGCCAGCAGTTCGAGACTAGCTTTTATAGTGAGTCTTACCTACAATGAGCAGTTCTTC. This translates into CASSSRLAFIVSLTYNEQFF. The rearrangement joins TRBV12-3 or TRBV12-4 to TRBJ2-1; the match to TRBD2 covers 7 bases. The CDR3 has 20 amino acids. Trimming took 4 bases from V and 2 from J; bases not matched to a gene: 20.

This clonotype was observed a single time. A junction end diverges from the germline sequence, so it may reflect a read error. The chain combines TRBV5-1 with TRBJ2-5, with D perhaps matching TRBD1 (6 bases). From germline, CDR1 is SGHRS and CDR2 YFSETQ. The CDR3 extends over 14 amino acids. CDR3 region: CTSSLGTTKETQYF. Written as DNA, the CDR3 is TGCACCAGCAGCCTAGGGACAACGAAAGAGACCCAGTACTTC.

The rearrangement joins TRBV15 to TRBJ1-2, with 8 bases lining up with TRBD1. Germline-derived CDR1 and CDR2 are LNHNV and YYDKDF (reference sequence). The length of the CDR3 is 14 residues. V was pared by 2 bases and J by 3 bases, with 2 bases of the junction left unmatched. As DNA, the CDR3 is TGTGCCACCAGCAGATCACAGGGGGACTATGGCTACACCTTC. Residues: CATSRSQGDYGYTF. Based on the CDR3 plus reference TRBV15 and TRBJ1-2, the full variable domain is DAMVIQNPRYQVTQFGKPVTLSCSQTLNHNVMYWYQQKSSQAPKLLFHYYDKDFNNEADTPDNFQSRRPNTSFCFLDIRSPGLGDTAMYLCATSRSQGDYGYTFGSGTRLTVV.

This chain joins TRBV6-2 or TRBV6-3 and TRBJ1-2, with unresolved D. Germline V gene lookup returns CDR1 MNHEY and CDR2 SVGEGT. This CDR3 is 16 amino acids long. Trimming cost V 2 bases and J 2 bases, with 15 bases left between them. The CDR3 DNA is TGTGCCAGCAGTTACCACACCCCGGCAGCCAACTATGGCTACACCTTC. Residues: CASSYHTPAANYGYTF.

The V gene is TRBV12-3 or TRBV12-4, the J gene TRBJ1-2, with TRBD1 matching 10 bases. V shed 7 bases, J shed 4 bases, and the junction held 6 bases outside the gene matches. This CDR3 has 14 residues. CDR3 loop: CASTGTGVTYGYTF. CDR3 in DNA: TGTGCCAGCACTGGGACAGGGGTTACCTATGGCTACACCTTC.

The V and J genes are TRBV11-1 and TRBJ2-7, with 10 bases matching TRBD2. The germline V gene has CDR1 SGHAT and CDR2 FQDESV (reference sequence). V shed 5 bases, J shed 1 base, and the junction held 5 bases outside the gene matches. The CDR3 extends over 15 amino acids. DNA for the CDR3: TGTGCCAGCAGCACCGCTAGCGGGAGATCCTACGAGCAGTACTTC. Residues: CASSTASGRSYEQYF.

This clonotype was counted between two and nine times. J is TRBJ2-1 and V is TRBV12-3 or TRBV12-4, with D possibly being TRBD1 or TRBD2 (5 bases each). The CDR3 totals 12 residues. V was pared by 5 bases and J by 5 bases, with 7 bases between. DNA for the CDR3: TGTGCCAGCAGTCGGGACGACAATGAGCAGTTCTTC. Its translation: CASSRDDNEQFF.

The chain has TRBV18 and TRBJ2-3; D gene ambiguous. The CDR3 has 15 residues. V gave up 2 bases and J gave up 0 bases, with 9 bases separating them. The germline V gene has CDR1 KGHSH and CDR2 LQKENI. The CDR3 loop is CASSPDSQSTDTQYF. The CDR3 coding sequence is TGTGCCAGCTCACCAGACTCCCAGAGCACAGATACGCAGTATTTT.

The chain joins TRBV4-2 to TRBJ2-7, with 10 positions matching TRBD2. The CDR3 is made up of 16 amino acids. The germline V gene has CDR1 LGHNA and CDR2 YNFKEQ. V trimming: 0 bases; J trimming: 3 bases; junction bases outside the gene matches: 5. The CDR3 reads CASSQDGAGGVYEQYF. The CDR3 bases are TGTGCCAGCAGCCAAGACGGAGCGGGAGGGGTCTACGAGCAGTACTTC.